This T cell receptor beta chain was sequenced for a study of cytomegalovirus exposure and HLA in healthy donors. Study outcomes and limitations: In a later analysis, a missense DCLRE1C variant was linked to TCR beta V- and J-gene trimming.

Trimming cost V 3 bases and J 2 bases; bases outside gene matches: 4. The CDR3 runs 15 residues. CDR1 SGHDT and CDR2 YYEEEE come from the germline V gene. PCR involved 60 Vbeta and 13 Jbeta primers. Libraries were prepared by immunoSEQ multiplex PCR; TCRdb keeps only in-frame clonotypes and omits some of them. The sample lists some 69,000 clones; approximately 70% were seen once. On this clone itself: Antigen specificity is unknown.

The source is a male donor in good health and CMV-seropositive. The sample taken for sequencing was PBMCs. The chain has TRBV5-6 and TRBJ2-7; 11 nucleotides align to TRBD2. The DNA for the CDR3 is TGTGCCAGCAGCTCTACTAGCGGGAGACCCTACGAGCAGTACTTC. Residues: CASSSTSGRPYEQYF.